This TCR beta chain was identified in a study of blood T cells in healthy people across ages. There are a few counts of this clonotype. CDR1 and CDR2 (germline): SGHVS, FQNEAQ. The CDR3 is 18 residues long. The V end was cut by 5 bases, the J end by 0 bases, with 19 bases between. A sample-barcoded 5' primer and a J-beta primer mix were used in a second PCR of about 6 to 11 cycles. TCRdb re-called the 5' RACE reads with MiXCR, one entry per CDR3 protein. Of some 1,000,000 distinct CDR3 sequences listed, approximately 25% are singletons. These sequences were also reported in another study, on T cells of mothers and their children.

Sequenced: blood. The rearrangement joins TRBV7-8 to TRBJ2-2, with D possibly called TRBD1 or TRBD2 (5 bases each). The source of this sequence is a girl aged 2-15 years in good health. The CDR3 coding sequence is TGTGCCAGCAGCACCCTTTTTGGGGACCCCTCGAACACCGGGGAGCTGTTTTTT. Translated: CASSTLFGDPSNTGELFF. The whole variable domain, filled in from reference TRBV7-8 and TRBJ2-2, reads GAGVSQSPRYKVAKRGQDVALRCDPISGHVSLFWYQQALGQGPEFLTYFQNEAQLDKSGLPSDRFFAERPEGSVSTLKIQRTQQEDSAVYLCASSTLFGDPSNTGELFFGEGSRLTVL.